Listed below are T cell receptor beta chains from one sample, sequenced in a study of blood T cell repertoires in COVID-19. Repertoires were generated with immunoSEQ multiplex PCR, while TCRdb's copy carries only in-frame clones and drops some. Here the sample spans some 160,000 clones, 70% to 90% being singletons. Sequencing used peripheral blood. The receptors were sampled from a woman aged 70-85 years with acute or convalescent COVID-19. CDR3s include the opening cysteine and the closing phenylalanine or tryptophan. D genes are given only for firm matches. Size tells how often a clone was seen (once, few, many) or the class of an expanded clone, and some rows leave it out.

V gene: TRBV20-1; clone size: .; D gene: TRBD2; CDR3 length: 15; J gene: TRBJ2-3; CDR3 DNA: TGCAGTGCTAGTAAGGCTAGCGGGAGTACAGATACGCAGTATTTT; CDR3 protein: CSASKASGSTDTQYF
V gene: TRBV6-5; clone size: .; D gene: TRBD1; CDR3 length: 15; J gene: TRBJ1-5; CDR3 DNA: TGTGCCAGCAGTAAGGGACAGGGGGGCAATCAGCCCCAGCATTTT; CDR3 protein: CASSKGQGGNQPQHF
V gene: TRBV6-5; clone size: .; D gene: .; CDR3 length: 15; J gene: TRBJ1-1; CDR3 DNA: TGTGCCATCACGAACTTCGGGGGTTCAAACACTGAAGCTTTCTTT; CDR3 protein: CAITNFGGSNTEAFF
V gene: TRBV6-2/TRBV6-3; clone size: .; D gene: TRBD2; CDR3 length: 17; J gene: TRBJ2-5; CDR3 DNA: TGTGCCAGCAGTTCGACCGCGGGGGGACAATACCAAGAGACCCAGTACTTC; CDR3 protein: CASSSTAGGQYQETQYF
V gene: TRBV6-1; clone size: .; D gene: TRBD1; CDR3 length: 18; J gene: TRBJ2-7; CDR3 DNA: TGTGCCAGCAGTGCCGAATGGGTGGGGACAGGGGGCCTCTACGAGCAGTACTTC; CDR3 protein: CASSAEWVGTGGLYEQYF
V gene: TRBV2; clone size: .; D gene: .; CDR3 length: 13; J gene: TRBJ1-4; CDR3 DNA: TGTGCCAGCAAAAGACAGGACAATGAAAAACTGTTTTTT; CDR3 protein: CASKRQDNEKLFF
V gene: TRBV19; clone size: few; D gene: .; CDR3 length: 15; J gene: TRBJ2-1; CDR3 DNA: TGTGCCAGTAGTAGCACAGGACCGGCCTACAATGAGCAGTTCTTC; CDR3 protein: CASSSTGPAYNEQFF
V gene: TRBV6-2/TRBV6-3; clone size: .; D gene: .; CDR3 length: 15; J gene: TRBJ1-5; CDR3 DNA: TGTGCCAGCAGTTCAGACAGACAAAGCAATCAGCCCCAGCATTTT; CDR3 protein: CASSSDRQSNQPQHF
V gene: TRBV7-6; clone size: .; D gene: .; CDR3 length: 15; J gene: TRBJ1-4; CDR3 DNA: TGTGCCAGCAGCTTAGGACCGGGGGAGAATGAAAAACTGTTTTTT; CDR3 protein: CASSLGPGENEKLFF
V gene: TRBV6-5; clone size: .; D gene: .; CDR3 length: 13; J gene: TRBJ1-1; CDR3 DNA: TGTGCCAGCAAGGGGGGGGCGAGCACTGAAGCTTTCTTT; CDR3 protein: CASKGGASTEAFF
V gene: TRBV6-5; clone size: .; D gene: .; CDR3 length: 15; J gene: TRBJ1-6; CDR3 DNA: TGTGCCAGCAACTCCCGGAGCTCCTATAATTCACCCCTCCACTTT; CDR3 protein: CASNSRSSYNSPLHF
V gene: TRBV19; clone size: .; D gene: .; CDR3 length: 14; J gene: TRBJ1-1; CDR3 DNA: TGTGCCAGTAGTAGCAGGGATGGGAACACTGAAGCTTTCTTT; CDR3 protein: CASSSRDGNTEAFF
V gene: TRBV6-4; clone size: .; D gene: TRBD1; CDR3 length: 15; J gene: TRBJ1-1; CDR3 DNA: TGTGCCAGCAGTGACCCCGGGACAGACAACACTGAAGCTTTCTTT; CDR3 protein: CASSDPGTDNTEAFF
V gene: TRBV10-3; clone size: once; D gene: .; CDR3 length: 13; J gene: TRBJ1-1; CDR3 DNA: TGTGCCATCCGCGAAGACGCGGACACTGAAGCTTTCTTT; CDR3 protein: CAIREDADTEAFF
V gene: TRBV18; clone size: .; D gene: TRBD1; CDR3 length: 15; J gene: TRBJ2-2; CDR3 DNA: TGTGCCAGCTCACCGGGACAGGGGAACACCGGGGAGCTGTTTTTT; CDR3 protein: CASSPGQGNTGELFF